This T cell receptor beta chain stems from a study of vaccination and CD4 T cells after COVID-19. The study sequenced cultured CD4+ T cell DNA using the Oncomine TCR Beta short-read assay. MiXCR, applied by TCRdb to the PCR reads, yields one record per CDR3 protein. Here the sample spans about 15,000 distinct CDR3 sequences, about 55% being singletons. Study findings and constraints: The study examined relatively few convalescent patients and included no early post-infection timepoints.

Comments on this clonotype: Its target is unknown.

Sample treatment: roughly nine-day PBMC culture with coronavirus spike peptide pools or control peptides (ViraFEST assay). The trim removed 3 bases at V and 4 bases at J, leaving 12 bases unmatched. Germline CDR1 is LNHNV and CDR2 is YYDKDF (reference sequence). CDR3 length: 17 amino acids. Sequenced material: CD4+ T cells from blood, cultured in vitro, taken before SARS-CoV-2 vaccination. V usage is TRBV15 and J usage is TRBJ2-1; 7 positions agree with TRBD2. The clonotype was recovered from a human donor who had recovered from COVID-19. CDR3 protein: CATSSYNEGGPYNEQFF. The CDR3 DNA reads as TGTGCCACCAGCAGCTATAACGAGGGAGGGCCTTACAATGAGCAGTTCTTC.